A single sample is the source of the 19 T cell receptor beta chains below, sequenced in a study of T-cell memory formation after mild COVID-19. TCRdb used MiXCR to reprocess the 5' RACE reads, holding one entry per CDR3 protein. The sample carries hundreds of thousands of distinct CDR3 sequences, roughly 17% recorded once. Sequenced input: PBMCs or a T cell subset sorted from them (not recorded which). The receptors were gathered from a man aged 18 to 35 who had mild COVID-19 (a few samples of this study predate the infection). Cell type and time point are not known.

This clonotype was recorded at least ten times. The chain joins TRBV2 to TRBJ1-5, with 7 bases that match TRBD1. The CDR3 loop spans 13 amino acids. Trimming cost V 6 bases and J 7 bases; bases outside gene matches: 6. The germline gives CDR1 SNHLY, CDR2 FYNNEI. The CDR3 nucleotides read TGTGCCAGCAGATCGACAGGGAACCAGCCCCAGCATTTT. Amino acids: CASRSTGNQPQHF.

This clonotype was observed once. This chain connects TRBV6-6 to TRBJ2-5; D gene ambiguous. The V end lost 5 bases, the J end lost 5 bases, and 9 bases lay between the germline ends. The CDR3 sequence is 12 residues long. Germline V lookup: CDR1 MNHNY, CDR2 SVGAGI (reference sequence). Here the CDR3 reads CASSNSGETQYF. The CDR3 DNA reads TGTGCCAGCAGTAACAGTGGGGAGACCCAGTACTTC.

CDR3 amino acids: CASSSDSGDSPLHF. The CDR3 DNA reads TGTGCCAGCAGCTCGGACAGCGGAGATTCACCCCTCCACTTT. This sequence joins TRBV7-9 and TRBJ1-6, with D perhaps TRBD1 (6 bases). CDR3 length equals 14 residues. V shed 4 bases and J shed 8 bases, with 12 bases lying between them. In germline, CDR1 is SEHNR, CDR2 FQNEAQ (reference sequence).

This clonotype came up a few times. The rearrangement uses TRBV27 and TRBJ2-7; TRBD2 is a possible D gene (5 bases). There are 15 residues in the CDR3. Germline CDR1 is MNHEY and CDR2 is SMNVEV (reference sequence). V dropped 0 bases and J dropped 3 bases, with 12 bases sitting between them. DNA for the CDR3: TGTGCCAGCAGTTTATCTAGAGGGCGCGGCTACGAGCAGTACTTC. Protein: CASSLSRGRGYEQYF.

This clonotype was seen more than once but under ten times. The CDR3 coding sequence is TGCAGTGCTCCCCCGACTAGCGGGGGGGTTAGGGAGACCCAGTACTTC. Encoded protein: CSAPPTSGGVRETQYF. The V and J genes are TRBV20-1 and TRBJ2-5, with 14 bases identical to TRBD2. Germline V lookup: CDR1 DFQATT, CDR2 SNEGSKA (reference sequence). The CDR3 is 16 residues long. J gave up 5 bases and V 5 bases, and 10 bases lay outside the gene matches.

The chain carries TRBV29-1 and TRBJ2-3, with 10 bases matching TRBD1. CDR1 SQVTM and CDR2 ANQGSEA come from the germline V gene. The CDR3 sequence is 14 residues long. V lost 5 bases to trimming and J lost 4 bases; unmatched junction nucleotides: 6. CDR3 nucleotides: TGCAGCGTTCCTTTGGGGACAGGGGCAGATACGCAGTATTTT. As protein: CSVPLGTGADTQYF.

This chain uses TRBV12-3 or TRBV12-4 with TRBJ2-3, with unresolved D. The CDR3 is made up of 14 amino acids. V lost 3 bases to trimming and J lost 5 bases, with 12 bases between them. The CDR3 DNA reads as TGTGCCAGCAGTTTTGAGAGAGCAGAAGATACGCAGTATTTT. Translation gives CASSFERAEDTQYF.

The chain is built from TRBV5-1 and TRBJ2-7; tentative D call: TRBD1 (6 bases). The V and J ends lost 0 bases and 4 bases respectively, with 11 bases between them. The length of the CDR3 is 14 residues. CDR1 SGHRS and CDR2 YFSETQ come from the germline V gene. CDR3 region: CASSLGGGDYEQYF. The CDR3 DNA is TGCGCCAGCAGCTTGGGTGGGGGCGATTACGAGCAGTACTTC.

The chain is built from TRBV4-2 and TRBJ2-4, with unresolved D. Germline V gene lookup returns CDR1 LGHNA and CDR2 YNFKEQ. V was cut by 0 bases and J by 9 bases, with 3 bases left in between. CDR3 length: 11 residues. The CDR3 sequence is CASSQEGIQYF. The CDR3 nucleotides are TGTGCCAGCAGCCAAGAGGGCATTCAGTACTTC.

This chain connects TRBV7-9 to TRBJ2-3; D call uncertain. Germline CDR1 and CDR2: SEHNR and FQNEAQ (reference sequence). The CDR3 runs 12 residues. Trimming pared 11 bases from V and 3 bases from J, leaving 12 bases between. CDR3: CASLSWTDTQYF. The CDR3 DNA reads as TGTGCCTCCCTTTCTTGGACAGATACGCAGTATTTT.

The table lists this clonotype with many counts. V gene TRBV4-1 combines with J gene TRBJ2-7; D perhaps matches TRBD1 (5 bases). Trimming shortened V by 0 bases and J by 2 bases, and 8 bases separated the two germline ends. CDR3 length equals 14 residues. Germline V CDR1 and CDR2: MGHRA, YSYEKL. CDR3 amino acids: CASSQDPTAYEQYF. The DNA for the CDR3 is TGCGCCAGCAGCCAAGATCCGACAGCCTACGAGCAGTACTTC.

V and J are TRBV20-1 and TRBJ2-3, with 14 bases aligning to TRBD2. V shed 6 bases, J shed 0 bases, and the junction held 8 bases outside the gene matches. This CDR3 is built from 17 residues. Germline V gene data show CDR1 as DFQATT and CDR2 as SNEGSKA (reference sequence). In DNA form, the CDR3 reads TGCAGTGCCTCCGGGACTAGCGGGGGTCCTAGCACAGATACGCAGTATTTT. Residues: CSASGTSGGPSTDTQYF.

This clonotype has only a few counts. This chain connects TRBV7-3 to TRBJ2-2; no definite D call. The V and J ends lost 2 bases and 6 bases respectively, with 10 bases between them. The germline V gene encodes CDR1 SGHTA and CDR2 FQGTGA. This CDR3 contains 14 residues. In DNA, the CDR3 is TGTGCCAGCAGCTTAGAGATCCGGTCCGGGGAGCTGTTTTTT. Translation gives CASSLEIRSGELFF. Looking up the rest from reference TRBV7-3 and TRBJ2-2 gives the full variable domain: GAGVSQTPSNKVTEKGKYVELRCDPISGHTALYWYRQSLGQGPEFLIYFQGTGAADDSGLPNDRFFAVRPEGSVSTLKIQRTERGDSAVYLCASSLEIRSGELFFGEGSRLTVL.

The chain carries TRBV15 and TRBJ2-1, with D possibly matching TRBD1 (5 bases). The V gene lost 0 bases and the J gene lost 7 bases, with 13 bases spanning the gap. Germline V gene data show CDR1 as LNHNV and CDR2 as YYDKDF (reference sequence). CDR3 size: 15 residues. The CDR3 protein is CATSREGPLRNEQFF. The CDR3 bases are TGTGCCACCAGCAGAGAGGGGCCTCTCCGGAATGAGCAGTTCTTC.

V usage is TRBV4-3 and J usage is TRBJ1-6; 7 positions match TRBD1. CDR1 LGHNA and CDR2 YSLEER come from the germline V gene. The CDR3 sequence is 15 residues long. V trimming: 4 bases; J trimming: 6 bases; junction bases outside the gene matches: 6. CDR3 DNA: TGCGCCAGCAGCCGAGAGACAGGGTTTAATTCACCCCTCCACTTT. Its protein is CASSRETGFNSPLHF.

The sample holds many counts of this clonotype. V is TRBV5-1 and J is TRBJ2-1; no firm D call. Trimming pared 4 bases from V and 7 bases from J, leaving 15 bases between. The CDR3 sequence is 14 residues long. In germline, CDR1 is SGHRS, CDR2 YFSETQ. This CDR3 is CASSHRFDGNEQFF. As DNA, the CDR3 is TGCGCCAGCAGCCATAGATTCGACGGGAATGAGCAGTTCTTC.

V is TRBV5-1 and J is TRBJ2-3; 9 nucleotides align to TRBD1. The CDR3 sequence is 15 residues long. The junction had 7 bases not matched to a gene; V was cut back by 4 bases and J by 4 bases. Germline values: CDR1 SGHRS, CDR2 YFSETQ. For the CDR3, the DNA is TGCGCCAGCAGCCTTACAGGGGGCTGGTCAGATACGCAGTATTTT. This gives the protein CASSLTGGWSDTQYF.

The chain couples TRBV2 to TRBJ2-1; tentatively, D is TRBD1 or TRBD2 (5 bases each). Per the germline V gene, CDR1 is SNHLY and CDR2 is FYNNEI. The V end lost 8 bases, the J end lost 5 bases, and 7 bases lay between the germline ends. CDR3 length: 11 amino acids. The CDR3 spells CASGGHNEQFF. CDR3 in DNA: TGTGCCAGCGGGGGTCACAATGAGCAGTTCTTC. Using reference TRBV2 and TRBJ2-1 for the parts outside the CDR3, the full variable domain is EPEVTQTPSHQVTQMGQEVILRCVPISNHLYFYWYRQILGQKVEFLVSFYNNEISEKSEIFDDQFSVERPDGSNFTLKIRSTKLEDSAMYFCASGGHNEQFFGPGTRLTVL.

This rearrangement joins TRBV6-5 to TRBJ1-2, with 11 bases lining up with TRBD1. The V gene end was trimmed by 6 bases and the J gene end by 6 bases; junction bases not matched to a gene: 9. The CDR3 has 15 amino acids. Germline V gene data show CDR1 as MNHEY and CDR2 as SVGAGI. CDR3 sequence reads: CASRRTGGPSNGYTF. The CDR3 DNA reads as TGTGCCAGCAGACGGACAGGGGGCCCTTCAAATGGCTACACCTTC.